This TCR beta chain was sequenced during a study of vaccination and CD4 T cells after COVID-19. Study-level information: The study enrolled six male and four female convalescents, two of whom were Hispanic.

At the Johns Hopkins FTIC core, DNA taken from cultured CD4+ T cells was sequenced by way of the Oncomine TCR Beta short-read assay. One entry per CDR3 protein, called by TCRdb with MiXCR from the PCR reads. The table shows roughly 3,700 distinct CDR3 sequences, with 40% to 50% occurring only once. CDR1 is DFQATT, CDR2 SNEGSKA, per germline (reference sequence). This CDR3 comprises 13 residues. V was cut by 6 bases and J by 2 bases, with 11 bases left in between. This sample's treatment: roughly ten-day PBMC culture with coronavirus spike peptide pools or control peptides (ViraFEST assay). Using peptide pools, antigen-specific T cells were expanded in ViraFEST before TCRs were sequenced. In the case of this clonotype: The target antigen is unknown.

The receptor was isolated from a human donor who had recovered from COVID-19. The specimen was CD4+ T cells from blood, cultured in vitro. The chain links TRBV20-1 to TRBJ1-5, with D hard to call. The CDR3 nucleotides are TGCAGTGCGGTGAGGGATCGCAATCAGCCCCAGCATTTT. Residues: CSAVRDRNQPQHF.